Following are 17 T cell receptor beta chains from one sample sequenced in a study of human T cells and chemical hapten exposure. Regarding time point: patch test 3, about 24 weeks after DPC sensitization. Sample treatment: therapeutic diphenylcyclopropenone sensitization with weekly scalp DPC. TCRdb processed the RACE reads anew with MiXCR; each CDR3 protein has one entry. The sample yields about 110,000 distinct CDR3 sequences, less than 35% seen once. The material was whole blood, obtained in connection with sensitization to the hapten diphenylcyclopropenone (DPC). The receptors were sampled from a middle-aged man with alopecia areata. Some clones in this sample may be carry-over from other donors' samples.

This clonotype has only a few counts. This sequence joins TRBV19 and TRBJ1-1; TRBD1 aligns across 7 bases. The germline CDR1 and CDR2 sequences are LNHDA and SQIVND (reference sequence). Trimming cost V 7 bases and J 4 bases; bases outside gene matches: 9. This CDR3 spans 14 amino acids. The CDR3 reads CASTPRQGSTEAFF. CDR3 coding DNA: TGTGCCAGTACCCCCCGACAGGGAAGCACTGAAGCTTTCTTT.

This rearrangement joins TRBV29-1 to TRBJ2-1; the D is unclear. The CDR3 runs to 14 residues. V was clipped by 5 bases and J by 7 bases, with 18 bases between them. CDR1 is SQVTM, CDR2 ANQGSEA, per germline. The CDR3 DNA follows: TGCAGCGTTAACGACGGTAGAATAAATAATGAGCAGTTCTTC. Its protein is CSVNDGRINNEQFF.

This rearrangement joins TRBV12-3 or TRBV12-4 to TRBJ2-2, with TRBD2 as a possible D gene (5 bases). The CDR3 has 13 amino acids. Trimming left V 9 bases short and J 1 base short, with 9 bases between. CDR3 sequence: CASGEGNTGELFF. DNA for the CDR3: TGTGCCAGTGGTGAGGGGAACACCGGGGAGCTGTTTTTT.

The chain employs TRBV3-1 and TRBJ2-3, with unresolved D. Germline V gives CDR1 LGHDT, CDR2 YNNKEL (reference sequence). V was clipped by 1 base and J by 0 bases, with 8 bases between them. There are 15 residues in the CDR3. The CDR3 region is CASSQVGGSTDTQYF. The CDR3 region has the DNA TGTGCCAGCAGCCAAGTAGGTGGTAGCACAGATACGCAGTATTTT.

The chain couples TRBV7-2 to TRBJ1-6; D is ambiguous. Germline CDR1 is SGHTA and CDR2 is FQGNSA. The CDR3 sequence is 11 residues long. V was shortened by 9 bases and J by 9 bases, with 9 bases between the two germline ends. CDR3 sequence (DNA): TGTGCCAGTTCTACGGGTTCACCCCTCCACTTT. This codes for CASSTGSPLHF.

The V call is TRBV7-2, the J call TRBJ2-3; unclear D gene. The germline CDR1 and CDR2 sequences are SGHTA and FQGNSA. Trimming left V 5 bases short and J 2 bases short, with 5 bases between. The CDR3 is 12 residues long. The chain's CDR3 is CASSLYTDTQYF. The CDR3 DNA is TGTGCCAGCAGCCTATACACAGATACGCAGTATTTT.

This clonotype was counted only a few times. V is TRBV6-5 and J is TRBJ2-5, with 7 bases lining up with TRBD1. CDR3 length: 14 amino acids. CDR1 MNHEY and CDR2 SVGAGI come from the germline V gene. The junction had 3 bases not matched to a gene; V was cut back by 4 bases and J by 1 base. Here the CDR3 reads CASSWRQGQETQYF. The CDR3 bases are TGTGCCAGCAGTTGGCGACAGGGCCAAGAGACCCAGTACTTC.

This clonotype was detected a few times. The rearrangement uses TRBV30 and TRBJ1-1; 9 positions agree with TRBD1. This CDR3 region has 13 residues. J lost 5 bases, V lost 3 bases, and 4 bases had no gene match. Germline V lookup: CDR1 GTSNPN, CDR2 SVGIG (reference sequence). The CDR3 reads CAWRGQGWTEAFF. As DNA, the CDR3 is TGTGCCTGGAGGGGACAGGGATGGACTGAAGCTTTCTTT.

This clonotype was counted a few times. The rearrangement links TRBV24-1 to TRBJ2-3; D call uncertain. In germline, CDR1 is KGHDR, CDR2 SFDVKD. The CDR3 runs 15 residues. V dropped 3 bases and J dropped 0 bases, with 9 bases sitting between them. DNA for the CDR3: TGTGCCACCAGTGATGCCACGTTTAGCACAGATACGCAGTATTTT. This sequence encodes CATSDATFSTDTQYF.

This clonotype was observed a handful of times. The chain is built from TRBV21-1 and TRBJ1-3. TRBV21-1 is reported as a pseudogene. There are 15 residues in the CDR3. CDR3 loop: CASSKYPVAGNTIYF. The DNA of the CDR3 is TGTGCCAGCAGCAAATATCCAGTTGCTGGAAACACCATATATTTT.

For the CDR3, the DNA is TGCAGTGCCCCCGGCCAGGACAGGGCGGACGAGCAGTACTTC. It yields the protein CSAPGQDRADEQYF. V gene TRBV20-1 combines with J gene TRBJ2-7, with 8 positions matching TRBD1. V shed 6 bases, J shed 5 bases, and the junction held 12 bases outside the gene matches. The germline V gene has CDR1 DFQATT and CDR2 SNEGSKA (reference sequence). CDR3 size: 14 residues.

This clonotype was observed once. The genes are TRBV18 and TRBJ2-7; 9 bases are shared with TRBD1. The J segment lost 3 bases and the V segment lost 3 bases, leaving 9 bases of the junction unmatched. The CDR3 has 16 residues. Germline assignment: CDR1 KGHSH and CDR2 LQKENI. This CDR3 reads CASSPPGTGRGYEQYF. CDR3 nucleotide sequence: TGTGCCAGCTCACCGCCCGGGACAGGGCGAGGCTACGAGCAGTACTTC.

The V gene is TRBV12-3 or TRBV12-4, the J gene TRBJ1-2; tentative D call: TRBD1 (5 bases). Between the trimmed V and J ends, which lost 4 bases and 4 bases, there was a span of 16 bases. The CDR3 extends over 15 amino acids. The CDR3 sequence: CASSYRQTPRYGYTF. The CDR3 DNA sequence: TGTGCCAGCAGTTATCGACAGACACCACGCTATGGCTACACCTTC.

The V and J genes are TRBV6-2 or TRBV6-3 and TRBJ2-5, with D tentatively TRBD2 (5 bases). CDR3 length: 13 amino acids. Germline V gives CDR1 MNHEY, CDR2 SVGEGT. V gave up 4 bases and J gave up 5 bases, with 11 bases separating them. For the CDR3, the DNA is TGTGCCAGCAGTTCTACGGGAATGGAGACCCAGTACTTC. The encoded protein is CASSSTGMETQYF.

This clonotype came up a few times. The chain combines TRBV29-1 with TRBJ1-5; 7 nucleotides line up with TRBD1. The CDR3 totals 14 residues. CDR1 is SQVTM, CDR2 ANQGSEA, per germline. The V and J ends lost 0 bases and 7 bases, in that order; junction bases with no gene match: 6. The CDR3 nucleotides read TGCAGCGTTGAAGAACAGGGGATTGGGCAGCCCCAGCATTTT. Translating gives CSVEEQGIGQPQHF.

The chain recombines TRBV2 with TRBJ2-3; no definite D call. CDR1 and CDR2 from the germline V gene are SNHLY and FYNNEI. V lost 4 bases and J lost 3, with 5 bases in between. The CDR3 runs 12 residues. The CDR3 region is CASSGATDTQYF. The CDR3 DNA sequence: TGTGCCAGCAGTGGAGCGACAGATACGCAGTATTTT.

The chain combines TRBV10-2 with TRBJ2-2; D may be TRBD2 (5 bases). The germline V gene has CDR1 WSHSY and CDR2 SAAADI. Trimming took off 7 bases at V and 6 bases at J, with 9 bases between the two ends. The CDR3 is made up of 12 amino acids. DNA for the CDR3: TGCGCCAGCAAGGGAGACGCCGGGGAGCTGTTTTTT. Protein: CASKGDAGELFF.